The 6 T cell receptor beta chains listed next were all sequenced from one sample in a study of blood T cell repertoires in COVID-19. Clones were sequenced by immunoSEQ multiplex PCR, and TCRdb holds only the in-frame ones, with some missing. Here the sample spans fewer than 300,000 clones, about 86% being singletons. Sample: peripheral blood. These receptors were obtained from a person between 65 and 79 years old with COVID-19, enrolled during active disease.

V usage is TRBV28 and J usage is TRBJ2-3; maybe TRBD1 (5 bases). The CDR3 has 17 residues. Germline V gives CDR1 MDHEN, CDR2 SYDVKM. V dropped 4 bases and J dropped 7 bases, with 24 bases sitting between them. This chain's CDR3 is CASSYLGALTSVNTQYF. The DNA for the CDR3 is TGTGCCAGCAGTTACCTTGGGGCGCTCACCAGCGTGAATACGCAGTATTTT.

The sample holds a few counts of this clone. The V gene is TRBV6-4, the J gene TRBJ1-2; 12 bases match TRBD1. Germline trimming cut 0 bases from V and 8 bases from J; bases unmatched to any gene: 7. CDR1 and CDR2 (germline): MRHNA, SNTAGT. This CDR3 has 16 residues. The CDR3 loop reads CASSDSGTGGAGGYTF. In nucleotides, the CDR3 is TGTGCCAGCAGTGACTCAGGGACAGGGGGCGCCGGGGGCTACACCTTC.

This chain's CDR3 is CASSPDRLNQPQHF. The CDR3 nucleotides read TGTGCCAGCAGCCCGGACAGACTAAATCAGCCCCAGCATTTT. V gene TRBV7-8 combines with J gene TRBJ1-5; D may be TRBD1 (6 bases). The CDR3 loop spans 14 amino acids. V lost 5 bases and J 4 bases, leaving 12 bases between the germline ends. Germline assignment: CDR1 SGHVS and CDR2 FQNEAQ.

The genes are TRBV18 and TRBJ1-5; 9 nucleotides align to TRBD1. CDR1 is KGHSH, CDR2 LQKENI, per germline. The CDR3 is made up of 15 amino acids. The junction had 6 bases not matched to a gene; V was cut back by 3 bases and J by 6 bases. The CDR3 spells CASSPGQGGGQPQHF. The CDR3 coding sequence is TGTGCCAGCTCACCGGGACAGGGAGGAGGTCAGCCCCAGCATTTT.

The V and J genes are TRBV14 and TRBJ1-2; D is unresolved. Germline V gives CDR1 SGHDN, CDR2 FVKESK. The CDR3 sequence is 14 residues long. V lost 3 bases and J lost 8, with 16 bases in between. CDR3 DNA sequence: TGTGCCAGCAGCCATAACGGGATCCGGGAGGGCTACACCTTC. Translating gives CASSHNGIREGYTF.

This chain joins TRBV6-5 and TRBJ1-4, with TRBD1 matching over 11 bases. The CDR3 runs to 14 residues. Trimming at V came to 0 bases and at J to 12 bases, leaving 3 bases not matched to a gene. The germline V gene encodes CDR1 MNHEY and CDR2 SVGAGI. CDR3: CASSYSGDRGELFF. The CDR3 DNA follows: TGTGCCAGCAGTTACTCCGGGGACAGGGGGGAACTGTTTTTT.